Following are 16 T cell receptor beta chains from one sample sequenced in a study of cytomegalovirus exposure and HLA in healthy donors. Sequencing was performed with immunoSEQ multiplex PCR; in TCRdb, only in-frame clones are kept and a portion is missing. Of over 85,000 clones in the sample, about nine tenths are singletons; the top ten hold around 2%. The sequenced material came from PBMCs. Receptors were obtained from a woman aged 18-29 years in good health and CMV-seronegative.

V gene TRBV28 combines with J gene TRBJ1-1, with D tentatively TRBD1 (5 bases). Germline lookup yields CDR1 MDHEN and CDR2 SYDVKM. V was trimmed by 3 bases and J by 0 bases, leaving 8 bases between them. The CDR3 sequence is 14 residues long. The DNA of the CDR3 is TGTGCCAGCAGTTTGACAGATATGAACACTGAAGCTTTCTTT. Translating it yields CASSLTDMNTEAFF.

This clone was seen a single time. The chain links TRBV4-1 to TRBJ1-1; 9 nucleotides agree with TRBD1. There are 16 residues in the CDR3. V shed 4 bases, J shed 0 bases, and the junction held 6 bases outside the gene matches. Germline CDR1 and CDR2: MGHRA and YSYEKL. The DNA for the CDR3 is TGCGCCAGCAGCCGAGGACAGGGGCCCATGAACACTGAAGCTTTCTTT. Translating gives CASSRGQGPMNTEAFF.

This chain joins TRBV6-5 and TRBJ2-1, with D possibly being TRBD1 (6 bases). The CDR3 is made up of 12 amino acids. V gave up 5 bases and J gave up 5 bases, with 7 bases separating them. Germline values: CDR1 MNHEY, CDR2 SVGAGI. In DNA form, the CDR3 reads TGTGCCAGCAGTGGGGGCCACAATGAGCAGTTCTTC. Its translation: CASSGGHNEQFF.

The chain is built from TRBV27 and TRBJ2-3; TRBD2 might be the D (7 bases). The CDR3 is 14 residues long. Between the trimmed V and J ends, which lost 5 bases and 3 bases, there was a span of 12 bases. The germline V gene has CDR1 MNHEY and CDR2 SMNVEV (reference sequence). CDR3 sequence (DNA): TGTGCCAGCAGTGGCAGGGGACTAACAGATACGCAGTATTTT. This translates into CASSGRGLTDTQYF.

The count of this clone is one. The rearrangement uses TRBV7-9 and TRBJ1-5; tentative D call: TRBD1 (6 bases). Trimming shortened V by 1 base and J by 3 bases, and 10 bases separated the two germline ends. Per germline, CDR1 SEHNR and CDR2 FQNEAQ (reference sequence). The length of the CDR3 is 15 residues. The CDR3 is CASSLGRGDNQPQHF. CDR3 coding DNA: TGTGCCAGCAGCTTAGGCAGGGGTGACAATCAGCCCCAGCATTTT. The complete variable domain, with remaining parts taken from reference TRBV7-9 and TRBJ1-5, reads DTGVSQNPRHKITKRGQNVTFRCDPISEHNRLYWYRQTLGQGPEFLTYFQNEAQLEKSRLLSDRFSAERPKGSFSTLEIQRTEQGDSAMYLCASSLGRGDNQPQHFGDGTRLSIL.

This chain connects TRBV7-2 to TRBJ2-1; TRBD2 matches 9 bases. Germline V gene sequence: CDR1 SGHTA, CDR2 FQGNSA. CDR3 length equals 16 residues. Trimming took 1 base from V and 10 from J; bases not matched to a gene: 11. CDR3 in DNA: TGTGCCAGCAGCTTAGACCCTAGCGGGACTGGTAGGGAGCAGTTCTTC. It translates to CASSLDPSGTGREQFF.

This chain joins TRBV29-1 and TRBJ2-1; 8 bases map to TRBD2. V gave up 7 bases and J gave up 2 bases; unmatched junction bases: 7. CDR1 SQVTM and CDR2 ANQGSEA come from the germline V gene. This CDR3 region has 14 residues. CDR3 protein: CSALGRATYNEQFF. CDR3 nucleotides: TGCAGCGCCCTCGGGAGGGCCACCTACAATGAGCAGTTCTTC.

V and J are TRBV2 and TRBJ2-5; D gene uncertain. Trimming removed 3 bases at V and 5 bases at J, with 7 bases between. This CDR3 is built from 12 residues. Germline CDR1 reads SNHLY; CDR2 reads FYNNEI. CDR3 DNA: TGTGCCAGCAGTGAGAGGAGCGAGACCCAGTACTTC. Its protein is CASSERSETQYF.

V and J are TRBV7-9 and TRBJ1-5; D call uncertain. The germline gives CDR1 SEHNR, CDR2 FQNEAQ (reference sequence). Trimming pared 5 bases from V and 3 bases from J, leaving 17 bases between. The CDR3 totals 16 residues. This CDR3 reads CASSRSGREPNQPQHF. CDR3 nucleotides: TGTGCCAGCAGCCGCTCTGGGCGAGAACCCAATCAGCCCCAGCATTTT.

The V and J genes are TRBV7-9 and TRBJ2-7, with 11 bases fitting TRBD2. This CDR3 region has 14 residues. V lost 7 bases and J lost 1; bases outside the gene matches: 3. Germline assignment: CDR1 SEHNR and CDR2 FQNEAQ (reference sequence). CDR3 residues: CASMPSGRSYEQYF. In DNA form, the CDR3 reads TGTGCCAGCATGCCTAGCGGGAGGTCCTACGAGCAGTACTTC.

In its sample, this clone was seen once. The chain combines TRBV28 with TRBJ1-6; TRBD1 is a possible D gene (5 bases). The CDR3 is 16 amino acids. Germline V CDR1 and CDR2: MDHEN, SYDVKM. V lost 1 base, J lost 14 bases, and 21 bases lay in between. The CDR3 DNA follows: TGTGCCAGCAGTTTATTGGCAGGGCGGACGTTTCGGGCCCTCCACTTT. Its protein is CASSLLAGRTFRALHF.

The CDR3 reads CASSLAGPRWVFF. DNA of the CDR3: TGTGCCAGCAGCTTAGCGGGGCCCCGATGGGTGTTTTTT. The V gene is TRBV7-2, the J gene TRBJ2-2; TRBD1 might be the D (5 bases). Trimming removed 0 bases from V and 15 bases from J, with 14 bases in between. CDR1 is SGHTA, CDR2 FQGNSA, per germline. The CDR3 has 13 residues. Supplemented by reference TRBV7-2 and TRBJ2-2, the full variable domain reads GAGVSQSPSNKVTEKGKDVELRCDPISGHTALYWYRQSLGQGLEFLIYFQGNSAPDKSGLPSDRFSAERTGGSVSTLTIQRTQQEDSAVYLCASSLAGPRWVFFGEGSRLTVL.

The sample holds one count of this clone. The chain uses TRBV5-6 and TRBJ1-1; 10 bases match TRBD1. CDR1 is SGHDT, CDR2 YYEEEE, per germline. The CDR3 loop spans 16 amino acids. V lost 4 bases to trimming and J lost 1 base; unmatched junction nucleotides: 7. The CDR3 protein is CASSPGQGWGNTEAFF. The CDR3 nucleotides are TGTGCCAGCAGCCCGGGACAGGGGTGGGGGAACACTGAAGCTTTCTTT.

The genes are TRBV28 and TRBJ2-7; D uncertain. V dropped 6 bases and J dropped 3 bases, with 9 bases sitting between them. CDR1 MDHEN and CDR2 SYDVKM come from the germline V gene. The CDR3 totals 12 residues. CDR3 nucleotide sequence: TGTGCCAGCAGGGGCATGGACTACGAGCAGTACTTC. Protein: CASRGMDYEQYF.

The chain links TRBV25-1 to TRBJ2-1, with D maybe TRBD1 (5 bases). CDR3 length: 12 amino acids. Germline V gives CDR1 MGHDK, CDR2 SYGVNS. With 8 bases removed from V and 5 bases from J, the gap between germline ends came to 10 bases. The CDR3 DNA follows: TGTGCCAGCTTGGACACCGACAATGAGCAGTTCTTC. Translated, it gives CASLDTDNEQFF.

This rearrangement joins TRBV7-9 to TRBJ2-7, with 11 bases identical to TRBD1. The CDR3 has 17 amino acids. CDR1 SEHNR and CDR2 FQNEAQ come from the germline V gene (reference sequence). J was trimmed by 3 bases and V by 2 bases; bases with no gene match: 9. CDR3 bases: TGTGCCAGCAGCTTATCCCCCGGGACAGGGGGAATCTACGAGCAGTACTTC. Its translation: CASSLSPGTGGIYEQYF.